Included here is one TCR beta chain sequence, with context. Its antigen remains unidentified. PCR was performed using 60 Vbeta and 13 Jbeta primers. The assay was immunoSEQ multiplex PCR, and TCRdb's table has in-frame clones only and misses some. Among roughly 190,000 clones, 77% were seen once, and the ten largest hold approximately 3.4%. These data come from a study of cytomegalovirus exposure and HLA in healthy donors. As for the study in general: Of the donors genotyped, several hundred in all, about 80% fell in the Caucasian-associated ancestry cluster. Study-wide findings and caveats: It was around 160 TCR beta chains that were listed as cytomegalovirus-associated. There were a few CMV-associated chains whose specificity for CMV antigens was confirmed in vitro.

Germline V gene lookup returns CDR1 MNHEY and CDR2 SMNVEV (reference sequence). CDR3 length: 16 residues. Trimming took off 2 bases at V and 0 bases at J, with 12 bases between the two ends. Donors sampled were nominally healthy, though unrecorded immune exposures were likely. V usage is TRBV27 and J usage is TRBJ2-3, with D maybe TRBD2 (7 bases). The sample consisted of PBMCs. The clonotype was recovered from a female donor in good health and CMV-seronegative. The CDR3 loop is CASSLRAGASTDTQYF. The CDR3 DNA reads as TGTGCCAGCAGTTTAAGGGCGGGGGCGAGCACAGATACGCAGTATTTT.